This record covers a single T cell receptor beta chain. This sample was included in a study of blood T cell repertoires in COVID-19. Study-wide background: From the United States, Italy and Spain came samples of acute and convalescent COVID-19. Sample material is recorded as cDNA or gDNA derived from T cells, B-cell-depleted T cells, or PBMCs.

The V gene lost 6 bases and the J gene lost 1 base, with 7 bases spanning the gap. The CDR3 length is 14 residues. Per germline, CDR1 KGHSH and CDR2 LQKENI. In the original processing: From reference gene primer amplification, estimates of nucleated cell counts were derived. TCRdb's table, derived via immunoSEQ multiplex PCR, lists solely in-frame clones and lacks some. D and trimming come from the DNA, and the V and J calls and clone size come from that table. The sample shows more than 85,000 clones, around nine tenths of them seen only once. Sequencing used peripheral blood. This clonotype was obtained from an older woman with acute or convalescent COVID-19. The V and J genes are TRBV18 and TRBJ2-6, with no clear D. The CDR3 loop is CASSPKSGANVLTF. DNA of the CDR3: TGTGCCAGCTCCCCTAAGTCTGGGGCCAACGTCCTGACTTTC.